This entry concerns a single T cell receptor beta chain. It has no known antigen specificity. No base-level quality is on record; no much larger clone is a single base apart. V loses 8 bases of germline sequence and J loses 3 bases, and the interval between the two ends is 16 bases. The germline V gene (reference sequence) gives CDR1 as MNHNY and CDR2 as SVGAGI. Including cysteine and phenylalanine, the CDR3 has 14 amino acids. Kept here is only the CDR3 DNA, which spans 42 bases and is read in frame from base 1. Using the immunoSEQ two-step multiplex PCR at survey-level depth, TRB CDR3 regions were amplified from genomic DNA. To estimate template counts and remove amplification bias, each PCR was spiked with synthetic inline TR CDR3 controls covering all V-J pairings. Reads went through processing to reduce amplification and sequencing bias, and quantification was done against synthetic TR CDR3 analogs. Under the source paper's analysis protocol: Raw data were processed in ImmunoSEQ Analyzer, with out-of-frame sequences and CDR3s containing stop codons removed, and gene names were assigned according to IMGT nomenclature. Repertoire diversity was summarized as normalized Shannon entropy, defined as 1 minus Pielou's evenness. Only TRB sequences sharing the V gene, the J gene and the CDR3 were counted as identical. Public PML clonotypes were CDR3s shared by two or more PML-onset samples but absent earlier, in controls, and in public databases. CDR3 amino acid composition by position was analyzed with Skylign using the observed count method. Imported from immuneACCESS, the table was reduced by TCRdb to in-frame sequences with V and J called. These copies leave out some clones; in studies compared against another copy, an unresolved V gene accounts for under half, and the cause of the remainder is not known. For V, J and clone size, that table is used; D and trimming come from the DNA. The sample has tens of thousands of clones on record, nearly 90% of them singletons. The ten largest clonotypes hold 1.3% of the sample.

The sample originates from a study of multiple sclerosis patients with progressive multifocal leukoencephalopathy (dated by TCRdb to between 2018 and 2020). Some background on the complete study: Peripheral T and B cells were examined in MS patients who developed PML (4 under natalizumab, 1 after alemtuzumab) and in treated patients who did not develop PML. From before therapy, through 6 and 12 months, up to PML onset, two natalizumab-treated patients who later developed PML were tracked longitudinally. The goal of the study was to detect any JC virus-specific or public T-cell expansions that arose at the time of PML onset. Overall study results and their limits: Lower normalized Shannon entropy suggested less diverse TRB repertoires in most PML patients, whereas the natalizumab-treated controls showed values near 1. Although TRB clones above 0.5% frequency turned up only in PML patients, the clones expanded at PML onset were already present before and during natalizumab therapy. At the time PML developed, no common TRBV or TRBJ gene usage or preferential TRBV-TRBJ pairings were detected. Given the small, descriptive cohort, it remained unclear whether the study findings reflect JC virus infection or general immunocompromise. Analysis was limited to peripheral blood, even though cerebrospinal fluid or brain lymphocytes might be more informative for natalizumab-associated PML.

Interpreted using the paper, the time point label stands for: roughly 12 months of natalizumab therapy. The sample's treatment or condition, from its label and the paper: on natalizumab therapy at sampling. A few MS patients treated with natalizumab who did not develop PML were sampled longitudinally as controls. Every listed patient had earlier received interferon beta, and every PML patient was female. T1 and T2 blood samples were collected at 6 and 12 months of natalizumab therapy, respectively. Ficoll-Hypaque density gradient centrifugation was used to isolate peripheral blood mononuclear cells.

The chain is encoded by TRBV6-6 joined to TRBJ1-2; the D region possibly corresponds to TRBD1 (5 bases align). This receptor was identified in a human donor with multiple sclerosis. This material consisted of PBMCs, taken from a patient treated with natalizumab. The CDR3 is CASLAGESYYGYTF. The DNA sequence follows: TGTGCCAGCCTGGCGGGGGAGTCATACTATGGCTACACCTTC.